These 28 T cell receptor beta chains share one sample of origin, sequenced in a study of blood T cell repertoires in COVID-19. Profiled with immunoSEQ multiplex PCR; TCRdb holds only in-frame clones, not every one. The repertoire includes about 160,000 clones, approximately 88% of them detected once, and 9.1% sits in the top ten. Sequences were obtained from peripheral blood. These TCRs come from a woman older than 75 with active or convalescent COVID-19.

This clone was recorded a few times. J is TRBJ2-2 and V is TRBV5-6; 7 bases fit TRBD1. The trim removed 5 bases at V and 1 base at J, leaving 2 bases unmatched. The CDR3 runs to 14 residues. The germline V gene encodes CDR1 SGHDT and CDR2 YYEEEE. CDR3 in amino acids: CASSRTGNTGELFF. In DNA, the CDR3 is TGTGCCAGCAGTAGGACAGGGAACACCGGGGAGCTGTTTTTT.

Comments on this clone: This sequence is one base from a far larger clone and is likely a read error. The J gene is TRBJ2-5, the V gene TRBV12-3 or TRBV12-4, with TRBD2 identical over 7 bases. V was pared by 8 bases and J by 5 bases, with 8 bases of the junction left unmatched. This CDR3 comprises 13 residues. Here the CDR3 reads CASCPWGGETQYF. For the CDR3, the DNA is TGTGCCAGCTGTCCCTGGGGGGGGGAGACCCAGTACTTC.

This clone was observed a single time. This sequence joins TRBV10-1 and TRBJ1-1; tentatively, D is TRBD1 (5 bases). This CDR3 has 13 amino acids. Germline CDR1 reads WNHNN; CDR2 reads SYGVQD (reference sequence). V gave up 4 bases and J gave up 1 base, with 7 bases separating them. CDR3: CASSAQGNTEAFF. The CDR3 DNA is TGCGCCAGCAGTGCCCAGGGGAACACTGAAGCTTTCTTT.

DNA for the CDR3: TGTGCCAGCAGCTTTTCCCGGACAGACCAGCTCTATAGCAATCAGCCCCAGCATTTT. Its protein product is CASSFSRTDQLYSNQPQHF. This chain connects TRBV7-9 to TRBJ1-5; TRBD1 might be the D (6 bases). V was clipped by 3 bases and J by 0 bases, with 21 bases between them. The CDR3 loop spans 19 amino acids. Germline V lookup: CDR1 SEHNR, CDR2 FQNEAQ (reference sequence).

This clone came up a few times. This chain joins TRBV5-1 and TRBJ1-1; TRBD1 agrees at 7 bases. In germline, CDR1 is SGHRS, CDR2 YFSETQ. This CDR3 spans 15 amino acids. Trimming removed 4 bases from V and 8 bases from J; junction bases left unmatched: 14. CDR3 nucleotide sequence: TGCGCCAGCAGCCTCCTGGGGCAGGGGGTCCAGGAAGCTTTCTTT. Its protein is CASSLLGQGVQEAFF.

The genes are TRBV5-1 and TRBJ2-2; 15 nucleotides agree with TRBD2. With V trimmed by 1 base and J by 6 bases, 10 bases remained unmatched. Germline values: CDR1 SGHRS, CDR2 YFSETQ. The CDR3 is 19 residues long. CDR3 region: CASSLRAGLAGGLPGELFF. The CDR3 nucleotides read TGCGCCAGCAGCTTGCGGGCTGGACTAGCGGGGGGGCTCCCCGGGGAGCTGTTTTTT. Looking up the rest from reference TRBV5-1 and TRBJ2-2 gives the full variable domain: KAGVTQTPRYLIKTRGQQVTLSCSPISGHRSVSWYQQTPGQGLQFLFEYFSETQRNKGNFPGRFSGRQFSNSRSEMNVSTLELGDSALYLCASSLRAGLAGGLPGELFFGEGSRLTVL.

The chain couples TRBV5-6 to TRBJ2-3, with TRBD2 as a possible D gene (6 bases). The CDR3 is made up of 13 amino acids. Germline CDR1 and CDR2: SGHDT and YYEEEE. With 4 bases removed from V and 3 bases from J, the gap between germline ends came to 9 bases. CDR3 amino acids: CASSPAGTDTQYF. CDR3 bases: TGTGCCAGCAGCCCGGCGGGGACAGATACGCAGTATTTT.

The rearrangement uses TRBV3-1 (or the pseudogene TRBV3-2) and TRBJ2-1; 9 bases match TRBD2. Per germline, CDR1 LGHDT and CDR2 YNNKEL (reference sequence). The CDR3 contains 15 residues. Trimming removed 7 bases from V and 7 bases from J; junction bases left unmatched: 11. The CDR3 region is CASTLRGGGTNEQFF. CDR3 bases: TGTGCCAGCACGTTACGCGGGGGGGGGACGAATGAGCAGTTCTTC.

The J gene is TRBJ1-3, the V gene TRBV2; D remains ambiguous. The CDR3 has 14 residues. The V gene's germline CDR1 is SNHLY and CDR2 FYNNEI. The V end was cut by 6 bases, the J end by 0 bases, with 9 bases between. Here the CDR3 DNA reads TGTGCCAGCAGCGCGGAGAGCTCTGGAAACACCATATATTTT. It yields the protein CASSAESSGNTIYF.

The chain combines TRBV9 with TRBJ2-7, with TRBD2 matching over 11 bases. V lost 4 bases, J lost 7 bases, and 10 bases stayed unmatched. CDR1 and CDR2 (germline): SGDLS, YYNGEE. The CDR3 is 15 residues long. CDR3 sequence reads: CASSPSGLAGGEQYF. Written as DNA, the CDR3 is TGTGCCAGCAGCCCTAGCGGACTAGCGGGCGGAGAGCAGTACTTC.

This rearrangement joins TRBV5-1 to TRBJ2-2, with 9 bases matching TRBD1. The CDR3 is 16 residues long. The germline V gene has CDR1 SGHRS and CDR2 YFSETQ. Trimming took 0 bases from V and 7 from J; bases not matched to a gene: 7. The CDR3 DNA follows: TGCGCCAGCAGCTTGGGGACAGGGGATAGGAACGGGGAGCTGTTTTTT. It encodes CASSLGTGDRNGELFF.

The rearrangement uses TRBV5-1 and TRBJ2-5, with 9 bases matching TRBD1. Germline V gene data show CDR1 as SGHRS and CDR2 as YFSETQ. The CDR3 has 14 residues. V was clipped by 3 bases and J by 5 bases; unmatched bases: 5. The CDR3: CASSSGTGYETQYF. In DNA form, the CDR3 reads TGCGCCAGCAGCTCCGGGACAGGGTATGAGACCCAGTACTTC.

The chain has TRBV27 and TRBJ1-6; no definite D call. The CDR3 sequence is 14 residues long. V dropped 7 bases and J dropped 5 bases, with 12 bases sitting between them. The germline V gene has CDR1 MNHEY and CDR2 SMNVEV (reference sequence). The CDR3 DNA reads TGTGCCAGCAAGACTAGCGTGGATAATTCACCCCTCCACTTT. Its protein product is CASKTSVDNSPLHF.

CDR3 sequence (DNA): TGTGCCAGCAAAGAGAGTAGTGAAAAACTGTTTTTT. It specifies CASKESSEKLFF. This rearrangement joins TRBV2 to TRBJ1-4; D call uncertain. CDR3 length equals 12 residues. Germline V gene sequence: CDR1 SNHLY, CDR2 FYNNEI. With 7 bases removed from V and 7 bases from J, the gap between germline ends came to 10 bases.

The chain recombines TRBV7-2 with TRBJ1-3; D remains unclear. The V and J ends lost 4 bases and 7 bases respectively, with 11 bases between them. The CDR3 spans 13 residues. CDR1 is SGHTA and CDR2 is FQGNSA in the germline V gene. As DNA, the CDR3 is TGTGCCAGCAGCTCAAATCCCGGTAACACCATATATTTT. Protein product: CASSSNPGNTIYF. Looking up the rest from reference TRBV7-2 and TRBJ1-3 gives the full variable domain: GAGVSQSPSNKVTEKGKDVELRCDPISGHTALYWYRQSLGQGLEFLIYFQGNSAPDKSGLPSDRFSAERTGGSVSTLTIQRTQQEDSAVYLCASSSNPGNTIYFGEGSWLTVV.

The chain combines TRBV2 with TRBJ2-1; 11 positions match TRBD2. Germline CDR1 is SNHLY and CDR2 is FYNNEI. Trimming removed 2 bases from V and 8 bases from J; junction bases left unmatched: 5. This CDR3 contains 15 residues. The CDR3 protein is CASSELAGGRYEQFF. CDR3 in DNA: TGTGCCAGCAGTGAACTAGCGGGGGGACGGTATGAGCAGTTCTTC.

The chain is built from TRBV11-2 and TRBJ1-3, with a possible D match to TRBD1 (5 bases). The CDR3 is 16 amino acids. Germline loops: CDR1 SGHAT, CDR2 FQNNGV. Trimming removed 1 base at V and 4 bases at J, with 14 bases between. CDR3 in amino acids: CASSLVGRPVGNTIYF. In nucleotides, the CDR3 is TGTGCCAGCAGCTTAGTGGGGCGGCCAGTCGGAAACACCATATATTTT.

The genes are TRBV5-4 and TRBJ1-2; D may be TRBD1 (5 bases). The CDR3 sequence is 15 residues long. Trimming took off 3 bases at V and 1 base at J, with 13 bases between the two ends. The V gene's germline CDR1 is SGHNT and CDR2 YYREEE (reference sequence). This CDR3 is CASSSTGAGNYGYTF. The CDR3 DNA sequence: TGTGCCAGCAGCTCCACAGGAGCGGGTAACTATGGCTACACCTTC.

This chain connects TRBV11-3 to TRBJ1-1; D is ambiguous. The ends were cut back, 3 bases at V and 1 base at J, with 6 bases in the middle. CDR1 SGHNT and CDR2 YENEEA come from the germline V gene. The length of the CDR3 is 13 residues. CDR3 sequence: CASSFGENTEAFF. DNA of the CDR3: TGTGCCAGCAGCTTCGGGGAGAACACTGAAGCTTTCTTT. The full variable domain, in which reference TRBV11-3 and TRBJ1-1 provide the parts outside the CDR3, is EAGVVQSPRYKIIEKKQPVAFWCNPISGHNTLYWYLQNLGQGPELLIRYENEEAVDDSQLPKDRFSAERLKGVDSTLKIQPAELGDSAVYLCASSFGENTEAFFGQGTRLTVV.

The chain links TRBV12-3 or TRBV12-4 to TRBJ1-2; D not resolved. The CDR3 extends over 12 amino acids. The V end was cut by 3 bases, the J end by 4 bases, with 6 bases between. CDR3 protein: CASSLGLYGYTF. The CDR3 nucleotides are TGTGCCAGCAGTTTGGGCCTCTATGGCTACACCTTC.

The chain uses TRBV21-1 and TRBJ2-3; the table's D call, TRBD2, has no DNA check behind it. TRBV21-1 is deemed a pseudogene. The CDR3 length is 19 residues. CDR3 DNA: TGTGCCAGCAGCAAATACCCGGGTCTCAAACGAACTAGCACAGATACGCAGTATTTT. Encoded protein: CASSKYPGLKRTSTDTQYF.

The V and J genes are TRBV5-1 and TRBJ2-1; 8 positions match TRBD2. V was clipped by 6 bases and J by 7 bases; unmatched bases: 9. This CDR3 has 14 amino acids. In germline, CDR1 is SGHRS, CDR2 YFSETQ. The CDR3 is CASTRSGGENEQFF. In DNA, the CDR3 is TGCGCCAGCACTCGGTCGGGAGGGGAGAATGAGCAGTTCTTC. Variable domain in full (rest from reference TRBV5-1 and TRBJ2-1): KAGVTQTPRYLIKTRGQQVTLSCSPISGHRSVSWYQQTPGQGLQFLFEYFSETQRNKGNFPGRFSGRQFSNSRSEMNVSTLELGDSALYLCASTRSGGENEQFFGPGTRLTVL.

The chain joins TRBV19 to TRBJ2-5; D might be TRBD1 (5 bases). Between the trimmed V and J ends, which lost 1 base and 5 bases, there was a span of 8 bases. The CDR3 totals 13 residues. Germline assignment: CDR1 LNHDA and CDR2 SQIVND (reference sequence). CDR3 DNA: TGTGCCAGTAGTATAGGGGGCAGGGAGACCCAGTACTTC. The encoded protein is CASSIGGRETQYF.

This clone was counted a single time. The V call is TRBV7-9, the J call TRBJ1-5; D remains unclear. Per germline, CDR1 SEHNR and CDR2 FQNEAQ (reference sequence). This CDR3 region has 13 residues. V was trimmed by 4 bases and J by 4 bases, leaving 8 bases between them. The CDR3 is CASSYTDNQPQHF. DNA for the CDR3: TGTGCCAGCAGCTATACAGATAATCAGCCCCAGCATTTT. The variable domain in full, with the rest retrieved from reference TRBV7-9 and TRBJ1-5, is DTGVSQNPRHKITKRGQNVTFRCDPISEHNRLYWYRQTLGQGPEFLTYFQNEAQLEKSRLLSDRFSAERPKGSFSTLEIQRTEQGDSAMYLCASSYTDNQPQHFGDGTRLSIL.

In DNA, the CDR3 is TGCGCCAGCAGCCAAGAATGGGAGGGGGCTAACTATGGCTACACCTTC. Residues: CASSQEWEGANYGYTF. J is TRBJ1-2 and V is TRBV4-3; D perhaps matches TRBD1 (6 bases). The CDR3 is 16 residues long. CDR1 is LGHNA and CDR2 is YSLEER in the germline V gene. The V and J ends lost 0 bases and 0 bases respectively, with 11 bases between them.

J is TRBJ2-5 and V is TRBV14; no reliable D call. The CDR3 sequence is 12 residues long. The V gene lost 0 bases and the J gene lost 6 bases, with 5 bases spanning the gap. CDR1 and CDR2 (germline): SGHDN, FVKESK. The CDR3, as DNA: TGTGCCAGCAGCCAAGACAGGCAGACCCAGTACTTC. Translated, it gives CASSQDRQTQYF.

V gene TRBV5-5 combines with J gene TRBJ2-7; 8 bases align to TRBD1. Germline trimming cut 3 bases from V and 2 bases from J; bases unmatched to any gene: 4. Germline V lookup: CDR1 SGHKS, CDR2 YYEKEE (reference sequence). This CDR3 is 14 amino acids long. CDR3 loop: CASSSGTGTYEQYF. CDR3 sequence (DNA): TGTGCCAGCAGCTCCGGGACAGGCACCTACGAGCAGTACTTC.

The chain is built from TRBV6-5 and TRBJ1-2; 7 bases map to TRBD1. Per germline, CDR1 MNHEY and CDR2 SVGAGI. After removal of 7 bases from V and 2 bases from J, the junction contained 10 bases not matched to a gene. This CDR3 spans 15 amino acids. CDR3 bases: TGTGCCAGCAAAGGGGGCGCTGGGTTAAACTATGGCTACACCTTC. It specifies CASKGGAGLNYGYTF.